The 26 T cell receptor beta chains reported below all come from one sample, sequenced in a study of blood T cell repertoires in COVID-19. Sequencing was performed with immunoSEQ multiplex PCR; in TCRdb, only in-frame clones are kept and a portion is missing. The data contain 300,000 to 400,000 clones, around 89% of them seen just once; the ten biggest clones take up about 3.9%. The sequencing sample was made of peripheral blood. These receptors all come from a woman aged 45-65 years with active or convalescent COVID-19.

This chain uses TRBV30 with TRBJ2-7; 11 bases are a match to TRBD1. Germline CDR1 reads GTSNPN; CDR2 reads SVGIG (reference sequence). With 5 bases clipped from V and 11 bases from J, the junction kept 14 bases outside the gene matches. The CDR3 sequence is 14 residues long. The DNA of the CDR3 is TGTGCCTGGGCCGGGACAGGGGGTTCATCGGCTAAGTACTTC. It translates to CAWAGTGGSSAKYF. The whole variable domain, filled in from reference TRBV30 and TRBJ2-7, reads SQTIHQWPATLVQPVGSPLSLECTVEGTSNPNLYWYRQAAGRGLQLLFYSVGIGQISSEVPQNLSASRPQDRQFILSSKKLLLSDSGFYLCAWAGTGGSSAKYFGPGTRLTVT.

The chain is built from TRBV7-8 and TRBJ2-3; weak D call: TRBD2 (5 bases). The CDR3 totals 22 residues. The V and J ends lost 0 bases and 0 bases respectively, with 28 bases between them. In germline, CDR1 is SGHVS, CDR2 FQNEAQ. The CDR3 reads CASSLAAHAGTRKETSTDTQYF. The CDR3 DNA is TGTGCCAGCAGCTTAGCCGCACATGCGGGCACAAGAAAGGAAACTAGCACAGATACGCAGTATTTT.

The V gene is TRBV12-3 or TRBV12-4, the J gene TRBJ1-2, with D unclear. CDR3 length: 13 residues. V shed 6 bases and J shed 2 bases, with 10 bases lying between them. CDR3 in DNA: TGTGCCAGCAGGCGGACTGAGAACTATGGCTACACCTTC. Amino acid sequence: CASRRTENYGYTF.

The V call is TRBV29-1, the J call TRBJ2-3, with TRBD2 identical over 8 bases. CDR1 is SQVTM, CDR2 ANQGSEA, per germline. V gave up 6 bases and J gave up 0 bases; unmatched junction bases: 5. The CDR3 loop spans 14 amino acids. The CDR3 sequence: CSVLLAASTDTQYF. CDR3 DNA sequence: TGCAGCGTATTACTAGCGGCTAGCACAGATACGCAGTATTTT.

This chain uses TRBV3-1 (or the pseudogene TRBV3-2) with TRBJ1-2; maybe TRBD1 (5 bases). Germline CDR1 LGHDT, CDR2 YNNKEL (reference sequence). This CDR3 is 13 amino acids long. With 5 bases removed from V and 8 bases from J, the gap between germline ends came to 15 bases. The CDR3 bases are TGTGCCAGCAGCTTGGGGCAGGGTTCCGGCTACACCTTC. Its protein is CASSLGQGSGYTF.

This chain connects TRBV5-1 to TRBJ2-3; TRBD1 matches 9 bases. Germline V lookup: CDR1 SGHRS, CDR2 YFSETQ. The V segment lost 0 bases and the J segment 3 bases; nucleotides outside the gene matches: 5. The CDR3 has 16 residues. The CDR3 sequence: CASSLALTGGTDTQYF. The CDR3 bases are TGCGCCAGCAGCTTGGCCCTGACAGGGGGAACAGATACGCAGTATTTT.

The chain is built from TRBV5-1 and TRBJ1-6; 10 bases are a match to TRBD1. Germline V gives CDR1 SGHRS, CDR2 YFSETQ. CDR3 length equals 17 residues. J lost 9 bases, V lost 1 base, and 10 bases had no gene match. CDR3 region: CASSLYTPGQGTSPLHF. The CDR3 DNA reads TGCGCCAGCAGCTTGTATACCCCGGGACAGGGGACTTCACCCCTCCACTTT. The complete variable domain, with remaining parts taken from reference TRBV5-1 and TRBJ1-6, reads KAGVTQTPRYLIKTRGQQVTLSCSPISGHRSVSWYQQTPGQGLQFLFEYFSETQRNKGNFPGRFSGRQFSNSRSEMNVSTLELGDSALYLCASSLYTPGQGTSPLHFGNGTRLTVT.

The rearrangement links TRBV4-3 to TRBJ2-7; D might be TRBD1 (6 bases). Trimming cost V 0 bases and J 4 bases, with 19 bases left between them. The CDR3 has 17 amino acids. The germline V gene encodes CDR1 LGHNA and CDR2 YSLEER. The CDR3 reads CASSQDETGSSFYEQYF. CDR3 nucleotide sequence: TGCGCCAGCAGCCAAGATGAAACAGGGTCAAGCTTTTACGAGCAGTACTTC.

This clone was found once. The DNA for the CDR3 is TGTGCCAGCAGTTTCGGACAGTCCTATGGCTACACCTTC. This gives the protein CASSFGQSYGYTF. The chain uses TRBV6-5 and TRBJ1-2, with a tentative D call TRBD1 (6 bases). V dropped 4 bases and J dropped 4 bases, with 10 bases sitting between them. The CDR3 is 13 residues long. Germline V CDR1 and CDR2: MNHEY, SVGAGI.

V is TRBV11-3 and J is TRBJ1-1; 7 bases fit TRBD1. CDR1 and CDR2 from the germline V gene are SGHNT and YENEEA. The ends lost 5 bases at V and 7 bases at J; junction bases unmatched: 7. The CDR3 sequence is 13 residues long. CDR3 residues: CASSATGIGEAFF. CDR3 DNA: TGTGCCAGCAGCGCGACAGGGATCGGTGAAGCTTTCTTT.

V is TRBV11-3 and J is TRBJ1-2, with 8 bases that match TRBD1. The CDR3 has 18 residues. CDR1 and CDR2 from the germline V gene are SGHNT and YENEEA. The J segment lost 8 bases and the V segment lost 5 bases, leaving 22 bases of the junction unmatched. CDR3 nucleotide sequence: TGTGCCAGCAGCCCCACAGGGGGGCCGCTCCACCTATTTAGGGGCTACACCTTC. Protein: CASSPTGGPLHLFRGYTF.

The J gene is TRBJ2-7, the V gene TRBV27, with 10 bases aligning to TRBD2. This CDR3 is built from 17 residues. V lost 2 bases to trimming and J lost 0 bases; unmatched junction nucleotides: 7. Germline CDR1 reads MNHEY; CDR2 reads SMNVEV (reference sequence). CDR3 bases: TGTGCCAGCAGTTTAGTAGCGGGAGGCGCACCCTCCTACGAGCAGTACTTC. It encodes CASSLVAGGAPSYEQYF.

The rearrangement uses TRBV7-3 and TRBJ2-1; 7 bases align to TRBD2. This CDR3 has 14 amino acids. V dropped 2 bases and J dropped 5; count of bases not matched to a gene: 3. CDR1 and CDR2 from the germline V gene are SGHTA and FQGTGA. The CDR3 spells CASSLSRGNNEQFF. The CDR3 bases are TGTGCCAGCAGCTTATCGCGGGGGAACAATGAGCAGTTCTTC.

V gene TRBV7-2 combines with J gene TRBJ1-6; 7 bases agree with TRBD1. In germline, CDR1 is SGHTA, CDR2 FQGNSA. The CDR3 loop spans 15 amino acids. V dropped 7 bases and J dropped 7; count of bases not matched to a gene: 10. Here the CDR3 DNA reads TGTGCCAGCACCCTAAGGGGACAGAAGAATTCACCCCTCCACTTT. Translated: CASTLRGQKNSPLHF.

The rearrangement joins TRBV28 to TRBJ1-2; D is ambiguous. CDR3 size: 12 residues. Germline V CDR1 and CDR2: MDHEN, SYDVKM. V lost 5 bases, J lost 4 bases, and 8 bases lay in between. CDR3: CASSLIAYGYTF. The CDR3 nucleotides are TGTGCCAGCAGTCTGATAGCCTATGGCTACACCTTC.

The rearrangement uses TRBV28 and TRBJ2-7; 7 nucleotides agree with TRBD1. Losses at the gene ends were 9 bases for V and 2 bases for J; bases not matched to a gene: 4. Germline lookup yields CDR1 MDHEN and CDR2 SYDVKM. The CDR3 has 12 amino acids. In DNA, the CDR3 is TGTGCCAGTTTGGACAGGACCTACGAGCAGTACTTC. Amino acid sequence: CASLDRTYEQYF.

The chain combines TRBV3-1 (or the pseudogene TRBV3-2) with TRBJ2-7; unclear D gene. Trimming cost V 0 bases and J 1 base, with 10 bases left between them. This CDR3 is 15 amino acids long. The germline V gene encodes CDR1 LGHDT and CDR2 YNNKEL (reference sequence). In DNA form, the CDR3 reads TGTGCCAGCAGCCAAGATCTTTCTACTTCCTACGAGCAGTACTTC. This gives the protein CASSQDLSTSYEQYF.

V usage is TRBV2 and J usage is TRBJ1-5; 7 bases are a match to TRBD1. With 6 bases clipped from V and 3 bases from J, the junction kept 11 bases outside the gene matches. Germline V gives CDR1 SNHLY, CDR2 FYNNEI. CDR3 length: 16 amino acids. CDR3 region: CASSSSGTAFNQPQHF. CDR3 nucleotide sequence: TGTGCCAGCAGCTCCTCCGGGACAGCCTTCAATCAGCCCCAGCATTTT.

The chain joins TRBV4-1 to TRBJ1-4; D unresolved. V lost 5 bases and J lost 1, with 5 bases in between. The CDR3 sequence is 13 residues long. Germline CDR1 MGHRA, CDR2 YSYEKL. The CDR3 here is CASSFLTNEKLFF. The CDR3 DNA sequence: TGCGCCAGCAGCTTTCTAACTAATGAAAAACTGTTTTTT.

Concerning this clone: The junction departs from germline at one end; a sequencing error may be responsible. The V and J genes are TRBV7-7 and TRBJ2-2; possibly TRBD2 for D (6 bases). Germline lookup yields CDR1 SSHAT and CDR2 FNYEAQ (reference sequence). The CDR3 contains 14 residues. The CDR3 sequence is CASSSGLPTGELFF. CDR3 nucleotides: TGTGCTAGCAGCTCGGGACTCCCGACCGGGGAGCTGTTTTTT.

This clone is a singleton in its sample. The J gene is TRBJ2-1, the V gene TRBV24-1; tentatively, D is TRBD1 (5 bases). The V gene's germline CDR1 is KGHDR and CDR2 SFDVKD. V dropped 5 bases and J dropped 7 bases, with 11 bases sitting between them. The CDR3 sequence is 13 residues long. The CDR3 region is CATSVPNRNEQFF. CDR3 nucleotides: TGTGCCACCAGTGTACCTAACAGGAATGAGCAGTTCTTC.

J is TRBJ2-1 and V is TRBV9; 12 bases line up with TRBD2. J gave up 9 bases and V 4 bases, and 14 bases lay outside the gene matches. Germline V gene sequence: CDR1 SGDLS, CDR2 YYNGEE. The CDR3 spans 17 residues. The chain's CDR3 is CASSLKSLAGGPGEQFF. CDR3 in DNA: TGTGCCAGCAGCCTAAAATCCCTAGCGGGGGGGCCGGGTGAGCAGTTCTTC.

The V and J genes are TRBV12-3 or TRBV12-4 and TRBJ1-5; D not certain. V was clipped by 5 bases and J by 9 bases, with 14 bases between them. The CDR3 is made up of 13 amino acids. The CDR3 DNA follows: TGTGCCAGCAGTCCTGCCCTCGGCGGGCCCCAGCATTTT. Its translation: CASSPALGGPQHF.

Written as DNA, the CDR3 is TGTGCCAGCAGCCGTGACAGCCTAAATGAAAAACTGTTTTTT. The encoded protein is CASSRDSLNEKLFF. The rearrangement uses TRBV5-5 and TRBJ1-4, with D perhaps TRBD1 (5 bases). Germline V gene lookup returns CDR1 SGHKS and CDR2 YYEKEE (reference sequence). With 4 bases removed from V and 5 bases from J, the gap between germline ends came to 12 bases. The CDR3 length is 14 residues.

This clone has just one count. CDR3 sequence reads: CASSLAVGSEGNYGYTF. CDR3 coding DNA: TGTGCCAGCAGCTTGGCCGTCGGGTCGGAGGGTAACTATGGCTACACCTTC. The V and J genes are TRBV5-7 and TRBJ1-2; D is undetermined. TRBV5-7 is identified as an open reading frame with a role that is uncertain. The CDR3 runs 17 residues. V was trimmed by 0 bases and J by 1 base, leaving 16 bases between them.

V gene TRBV28 combines with J gene TRBJ2-1; 9 bases line up with TRBD2. Per the germline V gene, CDR1 is MDHEN and CDR2 is SYDVKM. The junction had 2 bases not matched to a gene; V was cut back by 2 bases and J by 3 bases. The CDR3 extends over 15 amino acids. The CDR3 region is CASSLPTSGYNEQFF. Here the CDR3 DNA reads TGTGCCAGCAGTTTACCGACTAGCGGCTACAATGAGCAGTTCTTC.